This TCR beta chain was sequenced for a study of blood T cell repertoires in COVID-19 (TCRdb year 2020). Context from the whole study: Collaborator samples came from the United States, Italy and Spain and covered acute and convalescent phases of COVID-19. The prospective study material was composed of cDNA or gDNA derived from T cells, B-cell-depleted T cells, or PBMCs. The dataset comprised deeply sampled blood TCRbeta repertoires from subjects exposed to, actively infected with, or recovered from COVID-19. The repertoires were released in a freely available public database meant as a resource for research on the immune response to SARS-CoV-2. The samples were drawn from two sources: the first 160 participants of the ongoing ImmuneRACE study, and fewer than 1,500 subjects contributed by 6 global collaborators. Nearly every sample came with metadata listing a de-identified subject ID, COVID-19 status, age in years and sex. HLA class I and class II types, where available, came from metadata supplied by the sample provider rather than from assay-based typing.

TCRbeta CDR3 regions were amplified from genomic DNA by means of the immunoSEQ Assay, a bias-controlled multiplex PCR. The authors' analysis ran thus. Nucleated cell counts per sample were estimated from amplification of reference gene primers within the assay. To quantify the absolute abundance of each unique TCRbeta CDR3 rearrangement, sequence reads were collapsed and filtered. For each sample, productive Simpson clonality was calculated as the square root of Simpson's diversity index across productive rearrangements. TCRdb stores this immuneACCESS table with in-frame sequences only. Part of the clones is absent; in the studies checked, under half of the shortfall reflects unresolved V genes, and no reason is known for the rest. Clone size and V and J calls were adopted from that table, with D and trimming inferred from the DNA. Counted in this sample were about 89,000 clones; 90% to 95% of them appeared once. The ten top clones hold roughly 4.7% of the sample.

Collaborating institutions collected whole blood in K2EDTA tubes following their own protocols. For TCRbeta analysis, collaborators shipped samples as frozen whole blood, isolated PBMCs, or DNA extracted from either of those sample types. Summary of the overall study and its limitations: Clinical and demographic metadata were provided uncurated, with the amount varying by source and participant.

As concerns this clone: There is no known antigen for this receptor. No much larger clone exists at a distance of one base, and base qualities are not known.

The CDR3 runs 14 amino acids, cysteine and phenylalanine included. Only the CDR3 DNA is retained, 42 bases long and in frame from the first base. V and J are truncated by 6 bases and 2 bases respectively, leaving an intervening sequence of 11 bases. For CDR1 and CDR2, the germline V gene lists MNHEY and SVGAGI. The chain was built from TRBV6-5 and TRBJ2-1; TRBD2 might be the D gene, on 6 matching bases. The sequenced material came from peripheral blood. The TCR comes from a human donor with active COVID-19. The donor label of this sample is uncertain. The sequence in DNA is TGTGCCAGCAGCCGACTAGATCCCTACAATGAGCAGTTCTTC. Its translation reads: CASSRLDPYNEQFF.